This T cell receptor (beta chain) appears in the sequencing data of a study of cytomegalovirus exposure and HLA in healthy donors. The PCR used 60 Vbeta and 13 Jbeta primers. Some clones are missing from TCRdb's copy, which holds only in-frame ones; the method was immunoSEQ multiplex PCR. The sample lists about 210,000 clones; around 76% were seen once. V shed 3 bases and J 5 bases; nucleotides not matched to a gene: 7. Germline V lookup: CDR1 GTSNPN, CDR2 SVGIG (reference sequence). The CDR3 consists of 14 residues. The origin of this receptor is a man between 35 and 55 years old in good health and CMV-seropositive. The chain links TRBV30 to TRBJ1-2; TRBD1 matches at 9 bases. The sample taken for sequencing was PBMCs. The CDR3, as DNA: TGTGCCTGGAGCGAGACAGGGGGTTGGTATGGCTACACCTTC. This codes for CAWSETGGWYGYTF.